The clone carrying this T cell receptor beta chain was found a few times. TCRdb itself ran the 5' RACE reads through MiXCR, one entry per CDR3 protein. The sample has 640,000 or so distinct CDR3 sequences; around 5.7% are singletons. The CDR3 sequence is 17 residues long. The germline gives CDR1 SEHNR, CDR2 FQNEAQ (reference sequence). V was shortened by 1 base and J by 1 base, with 16 bases between the two germline ends. This specimen comes from a study of identical twins. The specimen was naive T cells sorted from blood. This receptor was taken from a man aged 18 to 30 in good health. The chain uses TRBV7-9 and TRBJ2-5; weak D call: TRBD1 (6 bases). Here the CDR3 DNA reads TGTGCCAGCAGCTTAGGCCCGGCGGGCAGGGGCCAAGAGACCCAGTACTTC. Translated, it gives CASSLGPAGRGQETQYF.